Below are 26 T cell receptor beta chains sequenced from a single sample in a study of early T cells in non-severe SARS-CoV-2 infection. Each CDR3 protein gets one entry after TCRdb re-called the 5' RACE reads with MiXCR. The table records 70,000 or so distinct CDR3 sequences, approximately 4.6% of them present only once. Specimen: whole blood, collected at baseline. All receptors derive from an adult who was a healthcare worker with PCR-confirmed SARS-CoV-2 infection or an uninfected control (not recorded which). The donor label of this sample is uncertain.

This rearrangement joins TRBV6-1 to TRBJ1-2; D is possibly TRBD1 (6 bases). The CDR3 totals 12 residues. Trimming removed 1 base at V and 8 bases at J, with 8 bases between. Germline V lookup: CDR1 MNHNS, CDR2 SASEGT. CDR3 loop: CASSEVGGGYTF. The CDR3 nucleotides read TGTGCCAGCAGTGAAGTGGGGGGCGGCTACACCTTC.

At least ten counts were recorded for this clonotype. V gene TRBV27 combines with J gene TRBJ2-1; D is possibly TRBD1 (5 bases). Germline CDR1 MNHEY, CDR2 SMNVEV (reference sequence). Between the trimmed V and J ends, which lost 1 base and 6 bases, there was a span of 13 bases. The CDR3 totals 15 residues. The chain's CDR3 is CASSLLAGMGNEQFF. CDR3 nucleotides: TGTGCCAGCAGTTTATTGGCAGGGATGGGCAATGAGCAGTTCTTC.

This clonotype was seen ten or more times. The rearrangement links TRBV7-9 to TRBJ2-7, with D perhaps matching TRBD2 (5 bases). Trimming cost V 4 bases and J 1 base, with 14 bases left between them. The germline V gene encodes CDR1 SEHNR and CDR2 FQNEAQ (reference sequence). There are 15 residues in the CDR3. CDR3 nucleotide sequence: TGTGCCAGCAGCTGGCCGGGGTCTCCTTCCTACGAGCAGTACTTC. Its protein is CASSWPGSPSYEQYF.

The table lists this clonotype with many counts. This chain connects TRBV5-1 to TRBJ1-2, with D maybe TRBD1 (6 bases). The ends were cut back, 1 base at V and 5 bases at J, with 18 bases in the middle. Germline V gene data show CDR1 as SGHRS and CDR2 as YFSETQ. This CDR3 is 16 amino acids long. CDR3 protein: CASSLSRDTAMYGYTF. The CDR3, as DNA: TGCGCCAGCAGCTTGAGTCGGGACACGGCGATGTATGGCTACACCTTC.

This clonotype has at least ten counts. This chain connects TRBV10-3 to TRBJ1-2, with unresolved D. CDR3 length equals 14 residues. The germline gives CDR1 ENHRY, CDR2 SYGVKD. Trimming removed 3 bases from V and 8 bases from J, with 16 bases in between. CDR3 amino acids: CAISDRGIPIGYTF. In DNA form, the CDR3 reads TGTGCCATCAGTGATCGGGGAATACCCATCGGCTACACCTTC.

A few counts support this clonotype. CDR3 nucleotide sequence: TGTGCCAGCAGTTACAAAGGATACAGGGTGCGCAATCAGCCCCAGCATTTT. Translated: CASSYKGYRVRNQPQHF. The chain joins TRBV6-2 or TRBV6-3 to TRBJ1-5; possible D gene TRBD1, 6 bases. The CDR3 contains 17 residues. With 2 bases removed from V and 2 bases from J, the gap between germline ends came to 16 bases. Germline CDR1 reads MNHEY; CDR2 reads SVGEGT.

This clonotype was recorded at least ten times. The chain combines TRBV20-1 with TRBJ1-1; TRBD1 might be the D (6 bases). Germline assignment: CDR1 DFQATT and CDR2 SNEGSKA (reference sequence). The CDR3 has 13 amino acids. V was trimmed by 6 bases and J by 4 bases, leaving 15 bases between them. The CDR3 reads CSAGRQVGTEAFF. In DNA form, the CDR3 reads TGCAGTGCAGGGCGACAGGTTGGCACTGAAGCTTTCTTT.

The CDR3 region has the DNA TGTGCCATCTCAGGGGAGCGGGGGGGCGCCCCTTTGTGGGATGAGCAGTTCTTC. Its translation is CAISGERGGAPLWDEQFF. The J gene is TRBJ2-1, the V gene TRBV10-3, with 10 bases matching TRBD2. This CDR3 spans 18 amino acids. From germline, CDR1 is ENHRY and CDR2 SYGVKD. V was pared by 8 bases and J by 8 bases, with 21 bases of the junction left unmatched.

The chain recombines TRBV7-2 with TRBJ2-3, with TRBD2 matching over 7 bases. Germline V lookup: CDR1 SGHTA, CDR2 FQGNSA. This CDR3 is 17 amino acids long. Trimming took 1 base from V and 3 from J; bases not matched to a gene: 10. The CDR3: CASSLDFVWGGTDTQYF. CDR3 sequence (DNA): TGTGCCAGCAGCTTAGATTTTGTATGGGGGGGAACAGATACGCAGTATTTT.

This clonotype was counted only a few times. This chain links TRBV3-1 with TRBJ1-4, with TRBD1 matching over 12 bases. V was pared by 3 bases and J by 3 bases, with 8 bases of the junction left unmatched. The CDR3 loop spans 18 amino acids. Germline assignment: CDR1 LGHDT and CDR2 YNNKEL (reference sequence). The CDR3 sequence is CASSQVWDRGPSNEKLFF. The CDR3 nucleotides are TGTGCCAGCAGCCAGGTCTGGGACAGGGGGCCTTCTAATGAAAAACTGTTTTTT.

This clonotype was observed at least ten times. The CDR3 DNA reads as TGCGCCAGCAGCCTGACAGAAAGGGAAGCTTTCTTT. Its protein is CASSLTEREAFF. J is TRBJ1-1 and V is TRBV4-1, with D possibly being TRBD1 (5 bases). Germline V gene data show CDR1 as MGHRA and CDR2 as YSYEKL. This CDR3 spans 12 amino acids. V was trimmed by 4 bases and J by 8 bases, leaving 11 bases between them.

In DNA form, the CDR3 reads TGTGCCAGCAGTTTCAGCGGGGGGGCAATCTACAATGAGCAGTTCTTC. Translated: CASSFSGGAIYNEQFF. The genes are TRBV27 and TRBJ2-1; TRBD2 matches 10 bases. The CDR3 covers 16 residues. CDR1 and CDR2 from the germline V gene are MNHEY and SMNVEV (reference sequence). J lost 3 bases, V lost 3 bases, and 5 bases had no gene match.

This clonotype was seen only a few times. The chain carries TRBV14 and TRBJ2-2; weak D call: TRBD1 (5 bases). This CDR3 region has 14 residues. Trimming shortened V by 0 bases and J by 3 bases, and 5 bases separated the two germline ends. Per germline, CDR1 SGHDN and CDR2 FVKESK. CDR3 DNA: TGTGCCAGCAGCCAAGAAGGGGACACCGGGGAGCTGTTTTTT. This translates into CASSQEGDTGELFF.

The chain employs TRBV19 and TRBJ1-2; possible D gene TRBD1, 6 bases. CDR1 is LNHDA, CDR2 SQIVND, per germline (reference sequence). The V gene lost 5 bases and the J gene lost 2 bases, with 15 bases spanning the gap. The CDR3 contains 15 residues. The CDR3: CASSLGTLQNYGYTF. The CDR3 DNA sequence: TGTGCCAGTAGTCTCGGGACACTCCAAAACTATGGCTACACCTTC.

This clonotype was recorded a few times. The chain recombines TRBV14 with TRBJ2-2; perhaps TRBD2 as D (6 bases). This CDR3 comprises 18 residues. Trimming cost V 1 base and J 0 bases, with 15 bases left between them. Germline values: CDR1 SGHDN, CDR2 FVKESK. CDR3 DNA sequence: TGTGCCAGCAGCCAAGTTGGCGGGGAGTTGACGAACACCGGGGAGCTGTTTTTT. Its protein is CASSQVGGELTNTGELFF.

This clonotype was counted at least ten times. The chain's CDR3 is CASSLNDRRPLHF. CDR3 sequence (DNA): TGTGCCAGCAGCTTAAACGATCGAAGACCCCTCCACTTT. V is TRBV7-3 and J is TRBJ1-6; no clear D. This CDR3 spans 13 amino acids. V lost 1 base and J lost 12, with 10 bases in between. Per germline, CDR1 SGHTA and CDR2 FQGTGA.

The chain recombines TRBV5-1 with TRBJ2-5, with 7 nucleotides matching TRBD2. CDR1 is SGHRS, CDR2 YFSETQ, per germline. Losses at the gene ends were 0 bases for V and 0 bases for J; bases not matched to a gene: 2. The CDR3 is 15 amino acids. This CDR3 reads CASSLGLADQETQYF. In DNA form, the CDR3 reads TGCGCCAGCAGCTTGGGTCTAGCGGACCAAGAGACCCAGTACTTC.

This clonotype was seen only a few times. The rearrangement links TRBV5-1 to TRBJ2-7, with 12 bases that match TRBD1. Germline CDR1 and CDR2: SGHRS and YFSETQ. This CDR3 spans 16 amino acids. V lost 3 bases and J lost 4; bases outside the gene matches: 8. CDR3 coding DNA: TGCGCCAGCAGCTCGAGCTGGGACAGGGGGCGGTACGAGCAGTACTTC. Encoded protein: CASSSSWDRGRYEQYF.

Of note for this clonotype: This clone may be a read error of a much larger clone one base away. The chain joins TRBV6-5 to TRBJ2-7, with D perhaps matching TRBD1 or TRBD2 (5 bases each). Looked up from germline, CDR1 is MNHEY and CDR2 is SVGAGI. This CDR3 has 15 residues. V was pared by 6 bases and J by 1 base, with 16 bases between. The CDR3 DNA is TGTGCCAGCAGCCCAAAAGGGACGGCTTCCTACGAGCAGTACTTC. Amino acid sequence: CASSPKGTASYEQYF.

Points on this clonotype: Relative to the germline gene, one junction end is altered; a read error may explain this. The J gene is TRBJ2-7, the V gene TRBV13, with D maybe TRBD2 (5 bases). The germline V gene has CDR1 PRHDT and CDR2 FYEKMQ (reference sequence). The CDR3 is 16 residues long. This CDR3 reads CVSTVNWVARTYEQYF. CDR3 sequence (DNA): TGTGTCAGCACCGTTAACTGGGTAGCGAGGACCTACGAGCAGTACTTC.

This clonotype was observed at least ten times. The chain combines TRBV5-4 with TRBJ2-7; 8 bases are a match to TRBD1. V lost 1 base to trimming and J lost 8 bases; unmatched junction nucleotides: 11. Germline V gene data show CDR1 as SGHNT and CDR2 as YYREEE (reference sequence). The CDR3 length is 15 residues. The CDR3 DNA follows: TGTGCCAGCAGCTTGAGTAGACAGGGGTCTCTTCAGCAGTACTTC. Residues: CASSLSRQGSLQQYF. The full variable domain, in which reference TRBV5-4 and TRBJ2-7 provide the parts outside the CDR3, is ETGVTQSPTHLIKTRGQQVTLRCSSQSGHNTVSWYQQALGQGPQFIFQYYREEENGRGNFPPRFSGLQFPNYSSELNVNALELDDSALYLCASSLSRQGSLQQYFGPGTRLTVT.

The chain couples TRBV7-8 to TRBJ1-6; D is undetermined. The CDR3 length is 15 residues. Germline assignment: CDR1 SGHVS and CDR2 FQNEAQ. Deletions cut 5 bases from V and 0 bases from J, with 8 bases between. The CDR3 region is CASSPFNSYNSPLHF. The CDR3 nucleotides read TGTGCCAGCAGCCCCTTCAACTCCTATAATTCACCCCTCCACTTT. The full variable domain, in which reference TRBV7-8 and TRBJ1-6 provide the parts outside the CDR3, is GAGVSQSPRYKVAKRGQDVALRCDPISGHVSLFWYQQALGQGPEFLTYFQNEAQLDKSGLPSDRFFAERPEGSVSTLKIQRTQQEDSAVYLCASSPFNSYNSPLHFGNGTRLTVT.

The table lists this clonotype with many counts. As DNA, the CDR3 is TGTGCCAGCAGTACTCTCCAGGCGCAGTATTTT. Its translation: CASSTLQAQYF. The chain has TRBV6-5 and TRBJ2-3; D unresolved. This CDR3 region has 11 residues. The germline gives CDR1 MNHEY, CDR2 SVGAGI. The V and J ends lost 5 bases and 10 bases respectively, with 10 bases between them.

This clonotype has ten or more counts. J is TRBJ2-2 and V is TRBV28, with D unclear. Germline V gives CDR1 MDHEN, CDR2 SYDVKM. The CDR3 length is 13 residues. Trimming cost V 7 bases and J 7 bases, with 13 bases left between them. The CDR3 loop reads CASKGDGVGELFF. For the CDR3, the DNA is TGTGCCAGCAAAGGAGATGGAGTCGGGGAGCTGTTTTTT.

V gene TRBV10-3 combines with J gene TRBJ2-7; 8 positions agree with TRBD1. CDR1 and CDR2 (germline): ENHRY, SYGVKD. J gave up 1 base and V 6 bases, and 5 bases lay outside the gene matches. There are 14 residues in the CDR3. CDR3 sequence (DNA): TGTGCCATCAGAGCGACAGGGGAGTCCTACGAGCAGTACTTC. It is translated as CAIRATGESYEQYF.

This clonotype has just a few counts. The chain recombines TRBV14 with TRBJ2-2, with a possible D match to TRBD1 (5 bases). Trimming removed 4 bases from V and 6 bases from J, with 9 bases in between. CDR1 is SGHDN and CDR2 is FVKESK in the germline V gene. CDR3 length: 13 amino acids. CDR3 sequence (DNA): TGTGCCAGCAGCCCACAGGTGGCCGGGGAGCTGTTTTTT. This sequence encodes CASSPQVAGELFF.